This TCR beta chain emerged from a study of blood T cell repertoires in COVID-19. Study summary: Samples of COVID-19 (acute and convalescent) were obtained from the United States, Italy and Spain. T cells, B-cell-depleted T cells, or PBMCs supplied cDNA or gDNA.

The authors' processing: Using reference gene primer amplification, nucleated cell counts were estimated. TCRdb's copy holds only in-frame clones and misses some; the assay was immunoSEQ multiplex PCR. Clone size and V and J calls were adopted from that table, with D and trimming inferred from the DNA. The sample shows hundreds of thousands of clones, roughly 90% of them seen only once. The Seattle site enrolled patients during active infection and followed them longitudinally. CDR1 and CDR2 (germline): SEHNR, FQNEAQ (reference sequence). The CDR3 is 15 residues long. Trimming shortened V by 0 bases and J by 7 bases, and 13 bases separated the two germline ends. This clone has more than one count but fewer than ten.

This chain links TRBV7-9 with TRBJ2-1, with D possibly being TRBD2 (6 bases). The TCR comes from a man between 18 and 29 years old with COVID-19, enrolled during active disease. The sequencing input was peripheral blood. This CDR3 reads CASSLAPAGKNEQFF. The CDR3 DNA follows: TGTGCCAGCAGCTTAGCCCCTGCGGGGAAAAATGAGCAGTTCTTC.